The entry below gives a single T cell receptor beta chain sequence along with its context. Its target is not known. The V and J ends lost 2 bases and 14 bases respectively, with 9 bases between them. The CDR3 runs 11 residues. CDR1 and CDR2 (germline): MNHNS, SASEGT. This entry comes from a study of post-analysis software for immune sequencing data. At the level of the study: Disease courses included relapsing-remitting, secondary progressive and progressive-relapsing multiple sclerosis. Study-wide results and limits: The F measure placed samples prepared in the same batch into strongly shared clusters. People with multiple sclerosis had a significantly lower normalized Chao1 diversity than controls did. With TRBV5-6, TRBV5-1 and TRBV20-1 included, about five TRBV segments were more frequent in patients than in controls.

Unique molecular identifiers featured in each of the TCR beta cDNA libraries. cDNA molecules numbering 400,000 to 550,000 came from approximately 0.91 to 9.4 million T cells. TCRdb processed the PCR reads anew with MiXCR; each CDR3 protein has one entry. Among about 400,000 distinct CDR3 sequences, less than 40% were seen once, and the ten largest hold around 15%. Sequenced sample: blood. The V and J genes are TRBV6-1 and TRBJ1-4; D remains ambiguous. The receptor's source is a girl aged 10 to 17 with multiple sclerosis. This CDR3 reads CASSEFIFLFF. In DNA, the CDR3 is TGTGCCAGCAGTGAATTTATCTTCCTGTTTTTT.